What follows describes a single T cell receptor beta chain. This entry comes from a study of blood T cell repertoires in COVID-19. On the study more broadly: The United States, Italy and Spain provided the acute and convalescent COVID-19 samples. PBMCs, B-cell-depleted T cells, or T cells provided the cDNA or gDNA that made up the material.

As processed by the authors: Using reference gene primer amplification, nucleated cell counts were estimated. Sequencing was performed with immunoSEQ multiplex PCR; in TCRdb, only in-frame clones are kept and a portion is missing. D and trimming come from the DNA, and the V and J calls and clone size come from that table. Here the sample spans around 110,000 clones, over 65% being singletons. The sequencing input was peripheral blood. The clonotype was recovered from a man aged 25-40 years with acute or convalescent COVID-19.

DNA of the CDR3: TGTGCCAGCAGTGAAGCGCTCGGGCGGGGGTTGAGCTCCTACAATGAGCAGTTCTTC. Encoded protein: CASSEALGRGLSSYNEQFF. This chain uses TRBV2 with TRBJ2-1, with 7 bases fitting TRBD2. There are 19 residues in the CDR3. The germline CDR1 and CDR2 sequences are SNHLY and FYNNEI. Unmatched junction bases numbered 11, after V lost 0 bases and J lost 0 bases.